This is a list of T cell receptor beta chains from one sample in a study of blood T cell repertoires in COVID-19. Produced via immunoSEQ multiplex PCR; TCRdb's table is partial and in-frame only. Altogether 280,000 or so clones are present, approximately 85% being singletons, with the ten largest covering 10% to 15%. Sequenced sample: peripheral blood. These receptors were obtained from a human donor in a cohort sampled during active COVID-19. Both conserved end residues are part of each CDR3. D genes are given only for firm matches. For some rows the clone size is stated as once, few or many, or as a class when expanded; others skip it.

.,TRBJ2-6,TRBV3-1/TRBV3-2,.,CASSTAGANVLTF,TGTGCCAGCAGCACAGCCGGGGCCAACGTCCTGACTTTC
.,TRBJ1-4,TRBV5-1,.,CASSPRGEYEKLFF,TGCGCCAGCAGCCCTCGGGGAGAGTACGAAAAACTGTTTTTT
once,TRBJ1-2,TRBV12-3/TRBV12-4,.,CASRGGDYGYTF,TGTGCCAGCAGGGGAGGGGACTATGGCTACACCTTC
.,TRBJ2-2,TRBV21-1,.,CASLKRRPNTGELFF,TGTGCCAGCTTGAAGCGGAGACCTAACACCGGGGAGCTGTTTTTT
.,TRBJ2-2,TRBV6-1,TRBD1,CASSEAKDRGPTWTGELFF,TGTGCCAGCAGTGAAGCGAAGGACAGGGGTCCCACCTGGACCGGGGAGCTGTTTTTT
many,TRBJ1-4,TRBV2,TRBD1,CASSEGYGDRGPNEKLFF,TGTGCCAGCAGTGAAGGCTACGGGGACAGGGGCCCTAATGAAAAACTGTTTTTT
.,TRBJ1-1,TRBV28,TRBD1,CASSPGGTQGGMAFF,TGTGCCAGCAGCCCCGGGGGAACACAGGGGGGTATGGCTTTCTTT
.,TRBJ2-1,TRBV18,.,CASSPQAYNEQFF,TGTGCCAGCTCACCGCAGGCATACAATGAGCAGTTCTTC
.,TRBJ1-1,TRBV6-6,.,CASSYSAGDTEAFF,TGTGCCAGCAGTTACTCTGCAGGGGATACTGAAGCTTTCTTT
.,TRBJ1-5,TRBV28,TRBD1,CASRRQGAKPQHF,TGTGCCAGCAGACGACAGGGGGCGAAGCCCCAGCATTTT
.,TRBJ1-4,TRBV18,TRBD1,CASSRGQPATNEKLFF,TGTGCCAGCTCACGGGGACAGCCTGCAACTAATGAAAAACTGTTTTTT
.,TRBJ1-5,TRBV4-1,.,CASSQGRTNSNQPQHF,TGCGCCAGCAGCCAAGGGAGGACTAATAGCAATCAGCCCCAGCATTTT
.,TRBJ1-2,TRBV29-1,.,CSAKPGVAGWSNYGYTF,TGCAGCGCCAAACCGGGGGTTGCGGGGTGGTCTAACTATGGCTACACCTTC
.,TRBJ1-1,TRBV6-5,TRBD1,CASRDRGQAFF,TGTGCCAGCCGGGACAGGGGTCAAGCTTTCTTT
.,TRBJ1-5,TRBV7-6,.,CASSETAYQPQHF,TGTGCCAGCAGTGAGACAGCTTATCAGCCCCAGCATTTT
.,TRBJ2-1,TRBV12-3/TRBV12-4,.,CASSLGDEQFF,TGTGCCAGCAGCCTAGGGGATGAGCAGTTCTTC
.,TRBJ2-7,TRBV10-1,TRBD2,CASSDGTRTYEQYF,TGCGCCAGCAGTGATGGGACTAGAACCTACGAGCAGTACTTC
.,TRBJ2-7,TRBV30,TRBD2,CAWSSGLAGEEQYF,TGTGCCTGGAGTTCCGGACTAGCGGGAGAAGAGCAGTACTTC
.,TRBJ1-2,TRBV18,.,CASSPLDGGSYGYTF,TGTGCCAGCTCACCGTTGGACGGTGGGAGCTATGGCTACACCTTC
.,TRBJ2-7,TRBV7-2,.,CASSPNTRSEQYF,TGTGCCAGCAGCCCCAACACCCGGAGCGAGCAGTACTTC
.,TRBJ2-7,TRBV6-5,.,CASSTQTTEQYF,TGTGCCAGCAGTACCCAGACAACTGAGCAGTACTTC
.,TRBJ1-5,TRBV2,.,CASRENRVGNQPQHF,TGTGCCAGCAGAGAAAACAGGGTCGGGAATCAGCCCCAGCATTTT